A single sample is the source of the 26 T cell receptor beta chains below, sequenced in a study of regulatory T cells in long-lasting Graves disease. The authors built TCR beta libraries using iRepertoire HTBI primers and Arm-PCR of CDR3 regions. TCRdb re-analysed the multiplex PCR reads in MiXCR, keeping a single row per CDR3 protein. In the table there are more than 350,000 distinct CDR3 sequences, about 16% of which are singletons. Time point denoted: newly diagnosed GD, antithyroid drugs for less than 3 months. The TCR library used RNA extracted from PBMCs. The same specimen was also included in a second study, on T cells in Graves' hyperthyroidism and ophthalmopathy.

The material sequenced was peripheral blood mononuclear cells (PBMCs), taken at new diagnosis, from a patient treated with antithyroid drugs. These receptor sequences come from a woman aged 25-40 years with Graves disease.

This rearrangement joins TRBV20-1 to TRBJ2-7; 8 nucleotides align to TRBD2. In germline, CDR1 is DFQATT, CDR2 SNEGSKA (reference sequence). V shed 5 bases and J 3 bases; nucleotides not matched to a gene: 6. This CDR3 is 13 amino acids long. The CDR3 DNA is TGCAGTGCTGTAGCGGGACTAAGCTACGAGCAGTACTTC. Translated, it gives CSAVAGLSYEQYF.

The chain recombines TRBV11-2 with TRBJ1-4; possibly TRBD1 for D (6 bases). Per germline, CDR1 SGHAT and CDR2 FQNNGV. V was pared by 4 bases and J by 2 bases, with 8 bases between. This CDR3 region has 14 residues. CDR3 amino acids: CASSYRVTNEKLFF. The CDR3 DNA sequence: TGTGCCAGCAGCTACAGGGTCACTAATGAAAAACTGTTTTTT.

This clonotype was counted ten times or more. The genes are TRBV12-3 or TRBV12-4 and TRBJ1-3, with D maybe TRBD1 (6 bases). CDR3 length: 17 amino acids. The germline V and J ends were trimmed by 6 bases and 0 bases, with 18 bases remaining between them. The CDR3 here is CASSRRAGGHSGNTIYF. The CDR3 nucleotides read TGTGCCAGCAGCCGACGAGCGGGGGGGCACTCTGGAAACACCATATATTTT.

This clonotype was observed at least ten times. This chain joins TRBV29-1 and TRBJ2-7; TRBD1 agrees at 9 bases. CDR1 and CDR2 (germline): SQVTM, ANQGSEA. V gave up 4 bases and J gave up 3 bases; unmatched junction bases: 13. The CDR3 is 16 amino acids. The DNA for the CDR3 is TGCAGCGTTGTGTATGGGACAGGGCTACGGGTCTACGAGCAGTACTTC. Amino acid sequence: CSVVYGTGLRVYEQYF.

This clonotype has a count of ten or more. This chain uses TRBV3-1 with TRBJ2-7; D is unresolved. Trimming removed 0 bases at V and 5 bases at J, with 5 bases between. Germline V lookup: CDR1 LGHDT, CDR2 YNNKEL (reference sequence). The CDR3 is 12 amino acids. Written as DNA, the CDR3 is TGTGCCAGCAGCCAAGATAGGAACGAGCAGTACTTC. It codes for CASSQDRNEQYF.

In this sample, this clonotype turned up a few times. The rearrangement uses TRBV5-4 and TRBJ2-1; 12 bases are shared with TRBD2. Germline V CDR1 and CDR2: SGHNT, YYREEE (reference sequence). The CDR3 has 17 amino acids. Unmatched junction bases numbered 9, after V lost 0 bases and J lost 8 bases. The CDR3 protein is CASSLALTSGRIYEQFF. The CDR3 nucleotides are TGTGCCAGCAGCTTGGCCTTAACTAGCGGGAGGATCTATGAGCAGTTCTTC.

This clonotype came up a few times. The chain combines TRBV11-3 with TRBJ2-1, with 9 bases identical to TRBD2. The end of the DNA aligns better with TRBJ2-5, so the J call may be wrong. CDR3 length equals 15 residues. From germline, CDR1 is SGHNT and CDR2 YENEEA. CDR3 bases: TGTGCCAGCAGCTCCGGGGTAGCGGGGGTGGAGACCCAGTACTTC. Amino acids: CASSSGVAGVETQYF.

The sample holds a few counts of this clonotype. The chain is built from TRBV28 and TRBJ1-5, with TRBD1 as a possible D gene (5 bases). CDR1 is MDHEN, CDR2 SYDVKM, per germline. The CDR3 runs 12 residues. Trimming removed 11 bases from V and 0 bases from J, with 8 bases in between. CDR3 loop: CAGGDSNQPQHF. CDR3 DNA sequence: TGTGCCGGGGGAGATAGCAATCAGCCCCAGCATTTT.

This clonotype was recorded a few times. V is TRBV5-8 and J is TRBJ2-1; TRBD1 matches at 8 bases. J gave up 3 bases and V 3 bases, and 5 bases lay outside the gene matches. Germline assignment: CDR1 SGHTS and CDR2 YDEGEE. The CDR3 is 15 residues long. CDR3 loop: CASSWGQAIYNEQFF. The DNA for the CDR3 is TGTGCCAGCAGCTGGGGACAGGCTATCTACAATGAGCAGTTCTTC.

This clonotype has only a few counts. This rearrangement joins TRBV13 to TRBJ1-1; TRBD1 aligns across 7 bases. J was trimmed by 1 base and V by 6 bases; bases with no gene match: 5. CDR1 and CDR2 from the germline V gene are PRHDT and FYEKMQ (reference sequence). The CDR3 has 14 amino acids. The CDR3 protein is CASRARDRNTEAFF. In DNA, the CDR3 is TGTGCCAGCAGAGCCAGGGACAGGAACACTGAAGCTTTCTTT.

This clonotype was found a few times. This chain links TRBV19 with TRBJ1-6, with D unclear. The germline V and J ends were trimmed by 3 bases and 6 bases, with 6 bases remaining between them. The CDR3 is 13 amino acids. Germline values: CDR1 LNHDA, CDR2 SQIVND (reference sequence). Written as DNA, the CDR3 is TGTGCCAGTAGTATGCAGAGTAATTCACCCCTCCACTTT. Translating it yields CASSMQSNSPLHF.

The chain employs TRBV12-3 or TRBV12-4 and TRBJ1-3; TRBD1 matches at 7 bases. Unmatched junction bases numbered 5, after V lost 3 bases and J lost 0 bases. This CDR3 is 16 amino acids long. Written as DNA, the CDR3 is TGTGCCAGCAGTTTGAACAGGGGTAGCTCTGGAAACACCATATATTTT. Its protein product is CASSLNRGSSGNTIYF.

Details on this clonotype: A much more abundant neighbour one base away suggests this may be a read error. The rearrangement links TRBV29-1 to TRBJ2-7, with 9 bases aligning to TRBD1. Germline loops: CDR1 SQVTM, CDR2 ANQGSEA. CDR3 length: 13 residues. J was trimmed by 4 bases and V by 5 bases; bases with no gene match: 6. CDR3 protein: CSVPGTGIYEQYF. The CDR3 nucleotides are TGCAGCGTTCCCGGGACAGGGATTTACGAGCAGTACTTC.

This clonotype was seen many times. J is TRBJ1-1 and V is TRBV6-1, with D tentatively TRBD1 (5 bases). This CDR3 has 16 amino acids. V was trimmed by 7 bases and J by 3 bases, leaving 21 bases between them. Germline CDR1 MNHNS, CDR2 SASEGT. This CDR3 is CASTWLNDSAHTEAFF. The CDR3, as DNA: TGTGCCAGCACCTGGCTGAACGACAGCGCCCACACTGAAGCTTTCTTT.

About this clonotype itself: A far larger clone is one nucleotide away, so this likely arose from a read error. The chain carries TRBV10-3 and TRBJ2-2, with 7 bases fitting TRBD2. Germline lookup yields CDR1 ENHRY and CDR2 SYGVKD. The V and J ends lost 5 bases and 3 bases, in that order; junction bases with no gene match: 3. This CDR3 region has 14 residues. The chain's CDR3 is CAISPGGDTGELFF. CDR3 DNA sequence: TGTGCCATCAGTCCGGGGGGTGACACCGGGGAGCTGTTTTTT.

The sample holds one count of this clonotype. The rearrangement joins TRBV6-5 to TRBJ2-5; weak D call: TRBD1 (5 bases). Trimming cost V 2 bases and J 2 bases, with 9 bases left between them. CDR1 is MNHEY and CDR2 is SVGAGI in the germline V gene. The CDR3 extends over 14 amino acids. As DNA, the CDR3 is TGTGCCAGCAGTTACGGGGCAGGGCAAGAGACCCAGTACTTC. It translates to CASSYGAGQETQYF.

This clonotype showed up many times. This rearrangement joins TRBV20-1 to TRBJ2-2; TRBD2 matches at 7 bases. The V segment lost 1 base and the J segment 1 base; nucleotides outside the gene matches: 3. Germline V lookup: CDR1 DFQATT, CDR2 SNEGSKA (reference sequence). The CDR3 totals 15 residues. The CDR3 region has the DNA TGCAGTGCTAGAGGGGGGGGGAAGAACACCGGGGAGCTGTTTTTT. It specifies CSARGGGKNTGELFF.

This clonotype was detected many times. The V and J genes are TRBV10-3 and TRBJ1-1; D gene unclear. This CDR3 is 11 amino acids long. Germline CDR1 ENHRY, CDR2 SYGVKD. The V end lost 8 bases, the J end lost 1 base, and 5 bases lay between the germline ends. DNA for the CDR3: TGTGCCATCCAAGGGAACACTGAAGCTTTCTTT. Its translation: CAIQGNTEAFF.

V usage is TRBV19 and J usage is TRBJ1-1; D is possibly TRBD1 (6 bases). The length of the CDR3 is 16 residues. In germline, CDR1 is LNHDA, CDR2 SQIVND (reference sequence). The ends were cut back, 8 bases at V and 0 bases at J, with 19 bases in the middle. The CDR3 DNA is TGTGCCAGTTCCACCGGTGGACAGCCTATGAACACTGAAGCTTTCTTT. Residues: CASSTGGQPMNTEAFF.

In its sample, this clonotype was seen a few times. The chain uses TRBV9 and TRBJ2-5, with D perhaps given as TRBD1 or TRBD2 (5 bases each). The J call may be faulty, since TRBJ2-7 better matches the DNA end. The CDR3 loop spans 15 amino acids. Per the germline V gene, CDR1 is SGDLS and CDR2 is YYNGEE. DNA for the CDR3: TGTGCCAGCAGCGTTTCAGGGACCCTAACCTACGAGCAGTACTTC. It specifies CASSVSGTLTYEQYF.

The CDR3 DNA follows: TGTGCCAGCAGCCAAGGTTTCCGGGACAGGGGGCAATATGGCTACACCTTC. Its protein product is CASSQGFRDRGQYGYTF. The J gene is TRBJ1-2, the V gene TRBV14; 12 bases are a match to TRBD1. Germline CDR1 is SGHDN and CDR2 is FVKESK. The CDR3 sequence is 17 residues long. J was trimmed by 5 bases and V by 1 base; bases with no gene match: 8.

This clonotype has just a few counts. This chain joins TRBV5-1 and TRBJ2-3; 11 nucleotides agree with TRBD2. The CDR3 runs to 17 residues. V was clipped by 2 bases and J by 2 bases; unmatched bases: 7. Germline V gene lookup returns CDR1 SGHRS and CDR2 YFSETQ. The CDR3 sequence is CASSFAGTSGSTDTQYF. The CDR3, as DNA: TGCGCCAGCAGCTTTGCCGGGACTAGCGGCTCCACAGATACGCAGTATTTT.

This clonotype was detected many times. The rearrangement links TRBV28 to TRBJ2-4; 9 nucleotides line up with TRBD1. In germline, CDR1 is MDHEN, CDR2 SYDVKM. With 2 bases clipped from V and 6 bases from J, the junction kept 8 bases outside the gene matches. The CDR3 consists of 16 residues. CDR3: CASSLTGQGQRNIQYF. CDR3 nucleotides: TGTGCCAGCAGTTTAACCGGACAGGGGCAGAGAAACATTCAGTACTTC. The variable domain in full, with the rest retrieved from reference TRBV28 and TRBJ2-4, is DVKVTQSSRYLVKRTGEKVFLECVQDMDHENMFWYRQDPGLGLRLIYFSYDVKMKEKGDIPEGYSVSREKKERFSLILESASTNQTSMYLCASSLTGQGQRNIQYFGAGTRLSVL.

This clonotype was found many times. V is TRBV30 and J is TRBJ2-1; D ambiguous. Germline V CDR1 and CDR2: GTSNPN, SVGIG (reference sequence). This CDR3 region has 13 residues. The V end was cut by 0 bases, the J end by 6 bases, with 9 bases between. CDR3 region: CAWSVYTANEQFF. The CDR3 nucleotides read TGTGCCTGGAGTGTTTATACGGCCAATGAGCAGTTCTTC. The full variable domain, its missing parts supplied by reference TRBV30 and TRBJ2-1, is SQTIHQWPATLVQPVGSPLSLECTVEGTSNPNLYWYRQAAGRGLQLLFYSVGIGQISSEVPQNLSASRPQDRQFILSSKKLLLSDSGFYLCAWSVYTANEQFFGPGTRLTVL.

V is TRBV12-3 or TRBV12-4 and J is TRBJ1-2; 9 bases align to TRBD1. The length of the CDR3 is 14 residues. With 3 bases clipped from V and 8 bases from J, the junction kept 7 bases outside the gene matches. The CDR3 protein is CASSLGQGGSGYTF. CDR3 DNA sequence: TGTGCCAGCAGTTTGGGACAGGGAGGGTCGGGCTACACCTTC.

This chain links TRBV6-2 or TRBV6-3 with TRBJ2-7; D gene uncertain. V was clipped by 0 bases and J by 2 bases, with 11 bases between them. CDR1 is MNHEY and CDR2 is SVGEGT in the germline V gene. The CDR3 is made up of 15 amino acids. The CDR3 DNA is TGTGCCAGCAGTTACTCTCGCGAACTTGCCTACGAGCAGTACTTC. Encoded protein: CASSYSRELAYEQYF.